This T cell receptor (beta chain) stems from a study of blood T cells in healthy people across ages. This clonotype was counted only a few times. Its specificity is unknown. Germline CDR1 LGHDT, CDR2 YNNKEL (reference sequence). V was pared by 1 base and J by 2 bases, with 11 bases between. This CDR3 comprises 15 residues. Alongside a J-beta primer mix, a sample-barcoded 5' primer served in a second PCR lasting about 7 to 12 cycles. TCRdb reprocessed the 5' RACE reads with MiXCR, giving one entry per CDR3 protein. The sample consists of approximately 600,000 distinct CDR3 sequences, roughly 50% of them appearing once. Donors were healthy Caucasian individuals from Russia aged roughly 6 to 90. Whole-study findings and limits: With unsorted PBMCs, a conclusive comparison of naive versus antigen-experienced cells was not possible. Whereas aged donors had fewer naive CD4+ cells, long-lived donors had more of them and higher diversity. It was found that TCR beta diversity correlated strongly with the percentage of naive T cells.

The chain links TRBV3-1 to TRBJ2-5; D not certain. This clonotype was obtained from a man between 60 and 75 years old in good health. Sequencing was done on a sample of blood. CDR3 coding DNA: TGTGCCAGCAGCCAAGGCACGGGCCGACAAGAGACCCAGTACTTC. This translates into CASSQGTGRQETQYF.